These 4 T cell receptor beta chains were all obtained from the same sample, sequenced in a study of blood T cell repertoires in COVID-19. The repertoire was sequenced with immunoSEQ multiplex PCR; TCRdb's copy has only in-frame clones and lacks some. The data show a few hundred thousand clones, roughly 88% seen once. Sequenced material: peripheral blood. Every receptor here comes from an older woman with COVID-19, enrolled during active disease.

This chain uses TRBV27 with TRBJ2-7, with 8 nucleotides matching TRBD2. The germline V gene has CDR1 MNHEY and CDR2 SMNVEV (reference sequence). V shed 5 bases, J shed 2 bases, and the junction held 11 bases outside the gene matches. The length of the CDR3 is 16 residues. This CDR3 is CASSPLLSGITYEQYF. The CDR3 DNA is TGTGCCAGCAGTCCCCTTCTTAGCGGGATCACCTACGAGCAGTACTTC.

The rearrangement joins TRBV5-1 to TRBJ1-1; D is undetermined. CDR1 and CDR2 (germline): SGHRS, YFSETQ. The CDR3 loop spans 14 amino acids. The germline V and J ends were trimmed by 0 bases and 6 bases, with 12 bases remaining between them. The CDR3 region has the DNA TGCGCCAGCAGCTTGGGCCAGGCTACGTCTGAAGCTTTCTTT. Amino acids: CASSLGQATSEAFF.

As regards this clone: Likely a read error: the CDR3 ends without its conserved phenylalanine or tryptophan. The DNA is left out, because the CDR3 cannot be placed on it with certainty; the CDR3 is given as TCRdb lists it. The chain uses TRBV21-1 and TRBJ2-3; the DNA was not used to check the table's D call, TRBD1. TRBV21-1 has pseudogene status. 14 amino acids form the CDR3, both terminal residues included. The CDR3 protein is CASTGASAQIRSIL.

J is TRBJ1-1 and V is TRBV6-5, with a weak D call TRBD1 (5 bases). This CDR3 spans 12 amino acids. Germline V gene lookup returns CDR1 MNHEY and CDR2 SVGAGI. V lost 6 bases and J lost 11, with 16 bases in between. DNA of the CDR3: TGTGCCAGCAGCTCCGTGGGACTGGAGGCTTTCTTT. Translation gives CASSSVGLEAFF.